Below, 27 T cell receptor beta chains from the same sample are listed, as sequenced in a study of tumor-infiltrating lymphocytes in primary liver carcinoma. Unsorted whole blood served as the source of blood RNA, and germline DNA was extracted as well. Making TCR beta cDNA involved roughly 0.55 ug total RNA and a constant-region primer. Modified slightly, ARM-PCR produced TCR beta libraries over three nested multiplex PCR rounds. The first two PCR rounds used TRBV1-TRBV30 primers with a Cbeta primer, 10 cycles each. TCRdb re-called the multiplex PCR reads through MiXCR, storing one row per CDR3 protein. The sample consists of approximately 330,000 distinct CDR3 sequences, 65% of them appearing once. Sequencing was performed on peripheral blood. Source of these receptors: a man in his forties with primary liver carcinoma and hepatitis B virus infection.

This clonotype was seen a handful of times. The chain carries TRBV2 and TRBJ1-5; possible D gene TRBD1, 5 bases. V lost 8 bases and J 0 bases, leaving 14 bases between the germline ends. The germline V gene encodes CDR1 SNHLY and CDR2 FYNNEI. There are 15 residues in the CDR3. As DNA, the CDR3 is TGTGCCAGCGCGGGGCAGGCGATTAGCAATCAGCCCCAGCATTTT. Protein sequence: CASAGQAISNQPQHF.

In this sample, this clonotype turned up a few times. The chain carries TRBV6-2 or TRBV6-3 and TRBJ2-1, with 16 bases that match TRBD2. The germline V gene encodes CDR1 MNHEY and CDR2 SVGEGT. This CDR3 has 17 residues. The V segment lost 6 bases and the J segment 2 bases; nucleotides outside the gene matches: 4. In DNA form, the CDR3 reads TGTGCCAGCAGGTTCGGGACTAGCGGGAGGGCCTACAATGAGCAGTTCTTC. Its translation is CASRFGTSGRAYNEQFF.

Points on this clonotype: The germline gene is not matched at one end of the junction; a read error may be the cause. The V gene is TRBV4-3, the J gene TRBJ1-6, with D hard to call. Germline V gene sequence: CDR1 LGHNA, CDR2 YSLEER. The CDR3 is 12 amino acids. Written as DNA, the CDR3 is TGCGCCAGCAACCAGATGAATTCACACCTCCACTTT. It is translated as CASNQMNSHLHF.

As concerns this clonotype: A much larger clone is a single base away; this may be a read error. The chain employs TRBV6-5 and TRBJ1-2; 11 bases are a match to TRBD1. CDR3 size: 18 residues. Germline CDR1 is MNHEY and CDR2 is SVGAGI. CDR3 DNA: TGTGCCAGCAGTTACTTCCTGGGACAGGGGGAAGCTAACTATTGCTACACCTTC. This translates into CASSYFLGQGEANYCYTF.

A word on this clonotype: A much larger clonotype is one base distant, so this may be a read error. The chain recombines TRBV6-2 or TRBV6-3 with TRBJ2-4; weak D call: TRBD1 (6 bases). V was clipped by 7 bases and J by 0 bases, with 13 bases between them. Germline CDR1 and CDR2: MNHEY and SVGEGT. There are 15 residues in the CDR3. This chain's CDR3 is CASTWGHRAKNIQYF. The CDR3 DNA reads TGTGCCAGCACCTGGGGGCACCGAGCCAAAAACATTCAGTACTTC.

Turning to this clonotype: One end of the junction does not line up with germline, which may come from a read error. The CDR3 spells CASSPAAHTGELLF. The CDR3 DNA sequence: TGTGCCAGCAGCCCAGCTGCTCACACCGGGGAGCTGTTGTTT. This chain uses TRBV12-3 or TRBV12-4 with TRBJ2-2, with a possible D match to TRBD2 (5 bases). The CDR3 is made up of 14 amino acids.

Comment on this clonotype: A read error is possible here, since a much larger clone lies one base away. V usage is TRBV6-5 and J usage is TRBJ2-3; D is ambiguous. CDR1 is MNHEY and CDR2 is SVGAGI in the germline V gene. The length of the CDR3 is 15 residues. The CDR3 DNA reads TGTGCCAGCAGTTACCAACCCGTTTCTACAGATGCGCAGTATTTT. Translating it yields CASSYQPVSTDAQYF.

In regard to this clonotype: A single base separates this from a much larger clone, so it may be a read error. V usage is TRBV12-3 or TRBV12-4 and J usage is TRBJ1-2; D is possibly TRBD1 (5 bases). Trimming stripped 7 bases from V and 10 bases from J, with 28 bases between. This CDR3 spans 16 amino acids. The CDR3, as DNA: TGTGCCAGCACCCCACAGCCTGGCAGGGCCTTAGGTGTCTACACCTTC. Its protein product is CASTPQPGRALGVYTF.

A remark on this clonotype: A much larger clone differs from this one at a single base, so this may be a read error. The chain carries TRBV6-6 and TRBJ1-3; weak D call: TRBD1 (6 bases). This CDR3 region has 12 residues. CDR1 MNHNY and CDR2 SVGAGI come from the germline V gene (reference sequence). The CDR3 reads CVSQGPGNTIYF. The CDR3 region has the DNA TGTGTCAGCCAGGGGCCTGGAAACACCATATATTTT.

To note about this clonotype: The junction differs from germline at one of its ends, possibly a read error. The CDR3 bases are TGCAGTGTTGCAATAGCGGGAGAGTGGAACGAGCAGTGTTTC. Protein: CSVAIAGEWNEQCF. J is TRBJ2-7 and V is TRBV29-1, with TRBD2 matching 9 bases. Germline V gene sequence: CDR1 SQVTM, CDR2 ANQGSEA. CDR3 length: 14 residues.

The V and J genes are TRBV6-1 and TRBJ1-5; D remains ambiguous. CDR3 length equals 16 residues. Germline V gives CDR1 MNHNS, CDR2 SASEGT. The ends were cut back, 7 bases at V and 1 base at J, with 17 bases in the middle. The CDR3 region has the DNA TGTGCCAGCACCTTTTGGAGTATGGGAAGCAATCAGCCCCAGCATTTT. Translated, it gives CASTFWSMGSNQPQHF.

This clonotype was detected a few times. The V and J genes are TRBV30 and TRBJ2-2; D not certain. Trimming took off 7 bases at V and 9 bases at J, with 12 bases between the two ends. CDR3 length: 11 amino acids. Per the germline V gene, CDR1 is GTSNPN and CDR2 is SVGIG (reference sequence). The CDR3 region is CAFDGPWELFF. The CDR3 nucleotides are TGTGCCTTCGACGGGCCCTGGGAGCTGTTTTTT.

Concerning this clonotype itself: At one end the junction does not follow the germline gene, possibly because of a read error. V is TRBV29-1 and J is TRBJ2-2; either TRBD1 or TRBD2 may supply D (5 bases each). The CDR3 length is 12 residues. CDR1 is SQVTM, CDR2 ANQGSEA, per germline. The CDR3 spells CSIKGNTGEPFF. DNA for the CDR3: TGCAGCATTAAGGGGAACACCGGGGAGCCGTTTTTT.

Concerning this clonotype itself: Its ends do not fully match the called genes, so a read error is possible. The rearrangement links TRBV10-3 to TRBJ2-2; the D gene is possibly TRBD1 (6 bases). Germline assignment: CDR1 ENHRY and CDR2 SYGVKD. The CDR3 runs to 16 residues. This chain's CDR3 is CAISEGGRANTEELFF. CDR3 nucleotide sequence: TGTGCCATCAGTGAGGGGGGCCGGGCGAACACCGAGGAGCTGTTTTTT.

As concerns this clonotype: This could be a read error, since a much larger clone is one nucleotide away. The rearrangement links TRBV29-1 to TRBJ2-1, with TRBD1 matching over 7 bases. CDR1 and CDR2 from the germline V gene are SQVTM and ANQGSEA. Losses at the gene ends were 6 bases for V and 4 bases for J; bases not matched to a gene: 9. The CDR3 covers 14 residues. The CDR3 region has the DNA TGCAGCGTCCGGGACAGTAGCTTATACAATGAGCAGTTCTTC. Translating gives CSVRDSSLYNEQFF.

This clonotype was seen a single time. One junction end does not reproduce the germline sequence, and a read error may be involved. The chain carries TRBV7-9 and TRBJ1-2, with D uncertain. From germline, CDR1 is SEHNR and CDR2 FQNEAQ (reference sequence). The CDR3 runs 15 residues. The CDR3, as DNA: TGTGCCAGCAGCCAATTAGGTTGGGAACTGAGAGGCTGCACCTTC. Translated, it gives CASSQLGWELRGCTF.

The CDR3 DNA is TGTGCCAGCAGATCCGAAGGGGCAGGGTATGTGCAGTTCTTC. Residues: CASRSEGAGYVQFF. V and J are TRBV11-2 and TRBJ2-1; possibly TRBD1 for D (5 bases). V lost 6 bases and J lost 12, with 21 bases in between. The germline CDR1 and CDR2 sequences are SGHAT and FQNNGV. CDR3 length equals 14 residues.

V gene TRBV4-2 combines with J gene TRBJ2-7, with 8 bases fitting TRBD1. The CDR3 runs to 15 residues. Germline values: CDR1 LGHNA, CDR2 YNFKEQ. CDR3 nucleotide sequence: TGTGTCACCAGCCAAGAACGGACAGGGCCGTACGAGCAGTACTTC. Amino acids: CVTSQERTGPYEQYF.

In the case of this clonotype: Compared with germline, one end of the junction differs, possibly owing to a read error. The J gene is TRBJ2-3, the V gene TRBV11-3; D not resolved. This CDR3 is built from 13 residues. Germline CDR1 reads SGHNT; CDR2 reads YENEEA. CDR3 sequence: CAGSSDGADTQYF. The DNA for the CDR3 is TGTGCCGGCAGCTCAGATGGGGCAGATACGCAGTATTTT.

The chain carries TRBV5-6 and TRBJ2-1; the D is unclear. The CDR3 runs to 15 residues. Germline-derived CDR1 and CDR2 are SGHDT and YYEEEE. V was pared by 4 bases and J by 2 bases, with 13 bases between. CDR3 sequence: CASSQVAEAYNEQFF. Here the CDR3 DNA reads TGTGCCAGCAGCCAAGTGGCCGAAGCCTACAATGAGCAGTTCTTC.

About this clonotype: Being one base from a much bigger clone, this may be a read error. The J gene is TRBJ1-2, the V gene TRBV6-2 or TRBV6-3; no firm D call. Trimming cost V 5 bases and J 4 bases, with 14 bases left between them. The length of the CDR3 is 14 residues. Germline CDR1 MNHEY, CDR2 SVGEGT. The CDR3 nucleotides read TGTGCCAGCAGTCCGACGAAAGGATTCTATGGCTACACCTTC. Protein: CASSPTKGFYGYTF.

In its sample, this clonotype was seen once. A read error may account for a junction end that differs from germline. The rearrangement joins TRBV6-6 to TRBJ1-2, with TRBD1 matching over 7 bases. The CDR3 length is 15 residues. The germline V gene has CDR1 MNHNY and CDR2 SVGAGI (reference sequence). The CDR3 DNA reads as TGTGCTAGCAGTTCCGACCGGGACAGCCATTATGGCTACACCTTC. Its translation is CASSSDRDSHYGYTF.

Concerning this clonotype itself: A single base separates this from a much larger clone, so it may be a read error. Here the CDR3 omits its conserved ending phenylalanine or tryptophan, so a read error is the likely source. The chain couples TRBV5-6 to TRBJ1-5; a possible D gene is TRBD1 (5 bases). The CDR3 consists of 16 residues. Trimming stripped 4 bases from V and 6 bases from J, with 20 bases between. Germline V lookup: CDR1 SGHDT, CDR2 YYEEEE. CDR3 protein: CASSQNRDPPGQPQHS. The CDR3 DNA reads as TGTGCCAGCAGCCAAAACCGGGACCCCCCGGGTCAGCCCCAGCATTCT.

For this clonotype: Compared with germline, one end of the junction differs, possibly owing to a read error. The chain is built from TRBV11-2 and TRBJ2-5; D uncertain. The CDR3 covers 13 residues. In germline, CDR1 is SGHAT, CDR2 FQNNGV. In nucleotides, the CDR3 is TGTGCCAGCAACTTATACCAGTTAAAGACCCAATACTTC. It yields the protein CASNLYQLKTQYF.

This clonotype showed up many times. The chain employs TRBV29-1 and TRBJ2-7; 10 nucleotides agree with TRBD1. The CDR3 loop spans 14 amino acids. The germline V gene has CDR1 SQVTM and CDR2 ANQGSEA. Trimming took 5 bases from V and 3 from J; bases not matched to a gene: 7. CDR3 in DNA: TGCAGCGTTAGTGGGAGGACAGGGGGCTACGAGCAGTACTTC. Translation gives CSVSGRTGGYEQYF.

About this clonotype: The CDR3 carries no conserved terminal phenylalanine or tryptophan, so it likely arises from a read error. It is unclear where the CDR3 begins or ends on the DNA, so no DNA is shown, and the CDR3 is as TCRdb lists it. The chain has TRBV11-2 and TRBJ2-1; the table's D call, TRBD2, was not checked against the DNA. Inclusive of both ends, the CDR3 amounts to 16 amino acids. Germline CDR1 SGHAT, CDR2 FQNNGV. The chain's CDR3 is CASSLVGDGRLSEQLL.

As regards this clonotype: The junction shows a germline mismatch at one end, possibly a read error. The CDR3: CASSFLAGRADTQYF. Here the CDR3 DNA reads TGTGCCAGTAGCTTTTTGGCAGGACGTGCAGATACGCAGTATTTT. This rearrangement joins TRBV11-2 to TRBJ2-3; D remains unclear. The CDR3 loop spans 15 amino acids. CDR1 is SGHAT, CDR2 FQNNGV, per germline. Full variable domain (outside the CDR3, taken from reference TRBV11-2 and TRBJ2-3): EAGVAQSPRYKIIEKRQSVAFWCNPISGHATLYWYQQILGQGPKLLIQFQNNGVVDDSQLPKDRFSAERLKGVDSTLKIQPAKLEDSAVYLCASSFLAGRADTQYFGPGTRLTVL.